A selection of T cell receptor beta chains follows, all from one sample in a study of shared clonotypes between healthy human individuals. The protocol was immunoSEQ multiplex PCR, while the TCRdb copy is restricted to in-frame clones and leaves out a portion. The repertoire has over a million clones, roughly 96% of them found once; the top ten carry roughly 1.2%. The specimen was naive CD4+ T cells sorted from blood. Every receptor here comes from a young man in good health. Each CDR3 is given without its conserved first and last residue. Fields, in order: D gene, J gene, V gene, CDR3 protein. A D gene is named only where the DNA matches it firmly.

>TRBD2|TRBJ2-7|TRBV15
ATSTDRLTSGKAYEQY
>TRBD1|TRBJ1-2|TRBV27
ASSLGTGGYGYT
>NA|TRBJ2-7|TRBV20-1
SAGKAYEQY
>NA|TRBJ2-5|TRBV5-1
ASSLALGGSNQETQY
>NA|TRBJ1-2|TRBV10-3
ATLGEGGYT
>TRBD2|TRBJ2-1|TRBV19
ASSIRLTSGTYNEQF
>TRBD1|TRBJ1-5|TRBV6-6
ASSYEDRGAQPQH
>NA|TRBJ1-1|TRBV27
ASSFGPGGATEAF
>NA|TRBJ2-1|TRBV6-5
ASSQVSLNEQF
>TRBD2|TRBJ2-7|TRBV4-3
ASSLETSGSYEQY
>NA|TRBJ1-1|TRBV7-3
ASSLVLNTEAF
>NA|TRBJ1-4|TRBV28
ASKTLDEKLF